This T cell receptor (beta chain) was identified in a study of T cell repertoires in cytomegalovirus infection. Study-level information: As its CMV epitopes, the study selected recently identified HLA-C-restricted and well-studied HLA-B-restricted targets. An indication of both CMV infection and matching HLA type came from public TCR beta signatures.

MiXCR, applied by TCRdb to the reads, yields one record per CDR3 protein. Of about 500,000 distinct CDR3 sequences detected, more than 30% appear once; the ten largest clones hold 17%. Overall study results and limits: Clonotype analysis showed dominance of the ex vivo response by HLA-C-restricted CMV-specific TCR beta clonotypes.

This clonotype was detected a few times. Its specificity is not known. The CDR3 totals 16 residues. CDR1 and CDR2 from the germline V gene are SGHAT and FQNNGV. V was clipped by 7 bases and J by 8 bases; unmatched bases: 13. The rearrangement links TRBV11-2 to TRBJ2-7, with 14 positions matching TRBD2. This specimen was cultured PBMCs, taken from culture after CMV antigen stimulation. This receptor was identified in a human donor in good health (CMV status not recorded). Some clones in this sample may be carry-over from other donors' samples. CDR3 amino acids: CASNDGLAGGPWKQYV. The CDR3 coding sequence is TGTGCCAGCAACGACGGACTAGCGGGAGGCCCTTGGAAGCAGTACGTC.